This entry describes one TCR beta chain. This clone was seen once. Its antigen is currently not known. It has no much larger one-base neighbor in the sample; base qualities were not kept. A lone read offers only weak evidence. Donors were healthy HIV-negative adults with no recently reported acute infections or vaccinations. Every donor was a Caucasian adult living in Nashville, Tennessee, USA. CD8 memory samples were composed of magnetically selected CD45RO+ cells combined with CCR7-negative CD45RA+ effector memory (TemRA) cells. After blood collection by leukapheresis, PBMCs were isolated using Ficoll-Histopaque density gradient centrifugation and then cryopreserved in the vapor phase of liquid nitrogen. Purity and quantity of every magnetically sorted T cell population were checked by analytical flow cytometry. Genomic DNA was isolated from every sorted fraction and measured by UV absorbance on a Nanodrop 2000c.

The data originate from a study of shared clonotypes between healthy human individuals (dated by TCRdb to 2020 to 2022). Background on the whole study: Three men and a couple of women, aged 18 to 49 years, made up the cohort. For each donor, three plates each were used for CD4 naive and CD4 memory, two plates were used for CD8 naive, and one plate was used for CD8 memory. Blood TCR repertoires of five healthy adults were deeply sequenced to estimate repertoire size and the extent of clonotype sharing between individuals. To increase sequencing depth and limit assay-specific biases, TCR repertoire library preparation and sequencing were carried out by different laboratories using diverse techniques. Per donor, leukapheresis produced somewhere between about 0.8 and 9 billion PBMCs.

The V end loses 2 bases and the J end loses 4 bases, and a stretch of 12 bases separates them. Based on the germline V gene, the CDR1 and CDR2 sequences are SGHDT and YYEEEE. The CDR3 starts with the cysteine, ends with the phenylalanine, and has 14 residues. The only DNA kept is the CDR3, 42 bases in frame from the first base. Using the deep immunoSEQ assay, multiplex PCR amplified TCR CDR3 regions from genomic DNA. Extracted genomic DNA from each cell subset was spread evenly across all wells of several immunoSEQ 96-well plates, with each plate serving as a replicate. For sorted subsets, about 210 ng of genomic DNA, equivalent to around 29,000 T cell genomes, went into each replicate PCR. Purified libraries were quantified with a Qubit 3.0 fluorometer, sized on a Bioanalyzer 2100, and re-quantified with the KAPA Library Quantification kit. Every immunoSEQ 96-well plate was sequenced on a separate single-read 150-cycle Illumina NextSeq 550 flow cell. Per the authors' processing: Because the immunoSEQ output included only junctional sequences and no quality scores, the filtering could not be the same as the filtering used for full-length reads. Sequences were annotated with PyIR, a Python wrapper for IgBLAST v1.9, using IMGT germline references to assign V/J genes and CDR3. Reads were filtered out if the reads had weak V/J assignments (E-value above 1e-6), no CDR3, stop codons, out-of-frame junctions, or ambiguous translated residues. V3J clonotypes were defined by identical inferred V gene, J gene, and CDR3 amino acid sequence. Percentage overlap between repertoires was computed as shared unique clonotypes divided by the size of the smaller repertoire. Richness of each repertoire was evaluated using RTK rarefaction, the Chao1 estimator, and Recon v2.1 estimates of unobserved clonotypes. Generation probabilities for all TCRbeta clonotypes obtained by the gDNA method from a handful of donors were computed using OLGA. This immuneACCESS table, as held by TCRdb, lists in-frame sequences with V and J called but not all clones. Of the missing ones, under half trace to an unresolved V gene in checked studies; the others have no known cause. D and trimming were read from the DNA, whereas the V and J calls and clone size are those reported in that table. The sample yields just over 95,000 clones; 67% were counted once. About 45% of the sample belongs to the ten largest clones.

What the authors observed across the whole study: Higher generation probabilities were observed for clonotypes shared by all four sorted-subset donors than for non-shared clonotypes. When a handful of donors were compared, the shared fraction of clonotypes was roughly 5% for naive CD4, 3.5% to 4% for naive CD8, 2% to 2.5% for memory CD4, and 0.35% to 0.4% for memory CD8. Based on pairwise subsampling, the degree of clonotype sharing among donors was expected to be affected by sequencing depth. Naive subsets generally had larger estimated clonotype richness than memory subsets did. The genetic and exposure-history diversity represented was limited by the small number of donors. Rarefaction of sorted-subset datasets indicated incomplete sequencing despite the large sequencing depth. Sampling was restricted to blood, and TCR repertoires in tissues likely differ from the TCR repertoires found in blood.

The sequencing input was memory CD8+ T cells sorted from blood. The cell subset or site label for this specimen denotes: CD45RO+ cells pooled with CCR7-negative TemRA cells. Recombination connected TRBV5-6 to TRBJ2-5, with a weak D call of TRBD1 (6 bases match). This TCR came from a man aged 25 to 45 in good health. The CDR3 is CASSLGTGSETQYF. The nucleotide sequence is given as TGTGCCAGCAGCTTAGGCACAGGGTCAGAGACCCAGTACTTC.